What follows is one T cell receptor (beta chain) and its context. Its antigen remains unknown. This specimen belongs to a study of cytomegalovirus exposure and HLA in healthy donors. Trimming at V came to 6 bases and at J to 4 bases, leaving 1 base not matched to a gene. Germline assignment: CDR1 LNHDA and CDR2 SQIVND (reference sequence). CDR3 length: 13 amino acids. There were likely unrecorded immune exposures, though donors were nominally healthy when sampled. The study, taken as a whole, reports: Information on immune exposure was restricted to one variable (CMV serostatus).

The PCR made use of 60 Vbeta and 13 Jbeta primers. Repertoires were generated with immunoSEQ multiplex PCR, while TCRdb's copy carries only in-frame clones and drops some. The repertoire holds about 200,000 clones, with under 85% as singletons. The chain couples TRBV19 to TRBJ1-1, with 11 bases fitting TRBD1. Specimen: PBMCs. The receptor comes from a man in his fifties or sixties in good health and CMV-seronegative. The CDR3 here is CASRGQGATEAFF. CDR3 in DNA: TGTGCCAGTAGAGGACAGGGGGCCACTGAAGCTTTCTTT. The full variable domain, with the rest looked up from reference TRBV19 and TRBJ1-1, is DGGITQSPKYLFRKEGQNVTLSCEQNLNHDAMYWYRQDPGQGLRLIYYSQIVNDFQKGDIAEGYSVSREKKESFPLTVTSAQKNPTAFYLCASRGQGATEAFFGQGTRLTVV.